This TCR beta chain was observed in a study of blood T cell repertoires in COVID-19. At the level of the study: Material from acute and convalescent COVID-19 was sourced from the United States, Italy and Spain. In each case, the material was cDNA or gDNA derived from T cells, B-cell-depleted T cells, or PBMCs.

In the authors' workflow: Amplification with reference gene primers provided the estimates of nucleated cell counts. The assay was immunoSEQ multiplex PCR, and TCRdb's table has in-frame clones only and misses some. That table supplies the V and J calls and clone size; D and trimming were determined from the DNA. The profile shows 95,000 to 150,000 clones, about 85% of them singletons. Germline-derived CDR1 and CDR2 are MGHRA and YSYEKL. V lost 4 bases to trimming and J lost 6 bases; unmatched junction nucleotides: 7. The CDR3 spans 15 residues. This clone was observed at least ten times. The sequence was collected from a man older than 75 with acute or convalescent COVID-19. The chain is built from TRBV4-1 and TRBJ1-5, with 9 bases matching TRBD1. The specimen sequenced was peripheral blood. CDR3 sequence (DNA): TGCGCCAGCAGCCGGGGACAGGGAGGCGGTCAGCCCCAGCATTTT. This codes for CASSRGQGGGQPQHF.